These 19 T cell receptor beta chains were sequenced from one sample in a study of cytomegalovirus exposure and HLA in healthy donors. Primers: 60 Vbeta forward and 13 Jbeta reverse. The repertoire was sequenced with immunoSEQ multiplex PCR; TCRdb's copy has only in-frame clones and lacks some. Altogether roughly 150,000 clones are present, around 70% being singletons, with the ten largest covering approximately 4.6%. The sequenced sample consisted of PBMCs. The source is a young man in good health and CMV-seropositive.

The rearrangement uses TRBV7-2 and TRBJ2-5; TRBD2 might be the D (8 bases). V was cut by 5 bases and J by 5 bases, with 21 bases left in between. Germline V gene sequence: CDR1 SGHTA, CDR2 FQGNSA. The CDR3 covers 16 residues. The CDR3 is CASSPTGGGGRETQYF. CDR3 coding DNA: TGTGCCAGCAGCCCGACTGGAGGGGGCGGGAGGGAGACCCAGTACTTC.

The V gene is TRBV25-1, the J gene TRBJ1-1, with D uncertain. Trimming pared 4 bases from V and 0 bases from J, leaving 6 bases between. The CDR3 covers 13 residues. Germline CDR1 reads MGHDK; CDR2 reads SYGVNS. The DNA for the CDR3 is TGTGCCAGCAGTGCCATCATGAACACTGAAGCTTTCTTT. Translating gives CASSAIMNTEAFF.

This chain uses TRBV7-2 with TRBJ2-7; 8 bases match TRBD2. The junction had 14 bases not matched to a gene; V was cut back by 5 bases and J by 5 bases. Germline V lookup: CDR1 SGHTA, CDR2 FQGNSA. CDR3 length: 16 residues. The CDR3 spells CASSPGGSGIYDEQYV. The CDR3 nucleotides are TGTGCCAGCAGCCCCGGTGGTAGCGGGATTTACGACGAGCAGTACGTC.

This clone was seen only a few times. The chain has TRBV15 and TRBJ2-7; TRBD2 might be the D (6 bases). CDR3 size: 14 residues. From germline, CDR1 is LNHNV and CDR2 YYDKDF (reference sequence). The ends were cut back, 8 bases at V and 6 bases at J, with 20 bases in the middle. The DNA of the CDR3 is TGTGCCACCGGCCCCTCCCGGGGGAATGGCGAGCAGTACGTC. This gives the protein CATGPSRGNGEQYV.

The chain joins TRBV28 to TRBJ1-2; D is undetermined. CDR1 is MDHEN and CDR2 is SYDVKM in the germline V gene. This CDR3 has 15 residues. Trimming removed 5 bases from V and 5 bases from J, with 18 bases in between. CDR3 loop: CASSPQGSGKYGYTF. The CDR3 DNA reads TGTGCCAGCAGTCCCCAAGGATCGGGGAAGTATGGCTACACCTTC.

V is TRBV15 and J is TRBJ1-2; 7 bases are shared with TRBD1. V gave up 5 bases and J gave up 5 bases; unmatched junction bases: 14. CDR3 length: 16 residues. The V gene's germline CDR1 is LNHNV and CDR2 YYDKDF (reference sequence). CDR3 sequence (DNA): TGTGCCACCAGCGGCAGGGGGTCTGCGGATTATTATGGCTACACCTTC. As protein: CATSGRGSADYYGYTF. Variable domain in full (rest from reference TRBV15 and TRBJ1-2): DAMVIQNPRYQVTQFGKPVTLSCSQTLNHNVMYWYQQKSSQAPKLLFHYYDKDFNNEADTPDNFQSRRPNTSFCFLDIRSPGLGDTAMYLCATSGRGSADYYGYTFGSGTRLTVV.

For the CDR3, the DNA is TGCAGCGTTGATAAGGACAGGGATTACTCTGGCTACACCTTC. This gives the protein CSVDKDRDYSGYTF. V is TRBV29-1 and J is TRBJ1-2, with 8 bases lining up with TRBD1. The junction had 10 bases not matched to a gene; V was cut back by 3 bases and J by 7 bases. The germline V gene encodes CDR1 SQVTM and CDR2 ANQGSEA. CDR3 length: 14 amino acids.

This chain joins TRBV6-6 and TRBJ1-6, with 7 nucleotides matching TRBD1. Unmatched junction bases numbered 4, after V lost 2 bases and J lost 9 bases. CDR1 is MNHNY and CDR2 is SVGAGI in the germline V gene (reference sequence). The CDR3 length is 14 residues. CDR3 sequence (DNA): TGTGCCAGCAGTTACGGACAGGCGCCTTCACCCCTCCACTTT. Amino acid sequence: CASSYGQAPSPLHF.

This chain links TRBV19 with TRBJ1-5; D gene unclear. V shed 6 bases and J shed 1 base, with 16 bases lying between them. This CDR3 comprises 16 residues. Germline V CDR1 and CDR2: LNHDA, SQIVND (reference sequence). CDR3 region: CASSGNPEWSNQPQHF. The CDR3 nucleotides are TGTGCCAGTAGCGGGAACCCCGAATGGAGCAATCAGCCCCAGCATTTT. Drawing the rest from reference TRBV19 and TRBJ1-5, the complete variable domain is DGGITQSPKYLFRKEGQNVTLSCEQNLNHDAMYWYRQDPGQGLRLIYYSQIVNDFQKGDIAEGYSVSREKKESFPLTVTSAQKNPTAFYLCASSGNPEWSNQPQHFGDGTRLSIL.

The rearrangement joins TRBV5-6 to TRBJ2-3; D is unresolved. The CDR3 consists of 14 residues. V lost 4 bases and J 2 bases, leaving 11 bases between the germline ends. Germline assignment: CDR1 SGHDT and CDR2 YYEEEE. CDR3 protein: CASSPQVLTDTQYF. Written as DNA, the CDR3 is TGTGCCAGCAGCCCTCAGGTACTCACAGATACGCAGTATTTT. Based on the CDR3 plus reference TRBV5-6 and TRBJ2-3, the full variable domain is DAGVTQSPTHLIKTRGQQVTLRCSPKSGHDTVSWYQQALGQGPQFIFQYYEEEERQRGNFPDRFSGHQFPNYSSELNVNALLLGDSALYLCASSPQVLTDTQYFGPGTRLTVL.

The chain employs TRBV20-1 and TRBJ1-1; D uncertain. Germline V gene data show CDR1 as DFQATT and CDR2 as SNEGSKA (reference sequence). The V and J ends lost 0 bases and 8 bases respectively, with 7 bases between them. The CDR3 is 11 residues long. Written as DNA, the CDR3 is TGCAGTGCTAGAGATAAGAGGGAAGCTTTCTTT. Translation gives CSARDKREAFF.

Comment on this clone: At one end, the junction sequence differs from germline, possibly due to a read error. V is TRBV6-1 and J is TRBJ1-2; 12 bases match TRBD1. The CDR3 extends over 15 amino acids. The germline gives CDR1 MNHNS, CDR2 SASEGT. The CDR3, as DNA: TGTGCCAGCACTGAAAAGGGACAGGGGGCGAGAGGCTACACCTTC. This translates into CASTEKGQGARGYTF.

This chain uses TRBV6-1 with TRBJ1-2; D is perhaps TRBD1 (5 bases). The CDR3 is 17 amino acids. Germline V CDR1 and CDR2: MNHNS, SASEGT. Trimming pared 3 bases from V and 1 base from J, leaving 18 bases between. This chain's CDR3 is CASSDTGGLFNNYGYTF. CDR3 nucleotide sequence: TGTGCCAGCAGTGATACAGGTGGTCTTTTTAATAACTATGGCTACACCTTC.

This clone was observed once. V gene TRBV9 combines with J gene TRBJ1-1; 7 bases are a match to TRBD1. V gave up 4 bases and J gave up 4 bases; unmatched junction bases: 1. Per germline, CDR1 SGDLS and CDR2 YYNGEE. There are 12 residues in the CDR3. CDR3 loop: CASSRQGTEAFF. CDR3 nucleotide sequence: TGTGCCAGCAGCCGACAGGGCACTGAAGCTTTCTTT.

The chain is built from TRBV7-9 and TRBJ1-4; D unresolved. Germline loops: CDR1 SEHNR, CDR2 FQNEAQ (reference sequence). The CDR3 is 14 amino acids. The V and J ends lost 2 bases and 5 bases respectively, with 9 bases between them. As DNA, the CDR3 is TGTGCCAGCAGCTTAAATTCAGTCAATGAAAAACTGTTTTTT. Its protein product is CASSLNSVNEKLFF. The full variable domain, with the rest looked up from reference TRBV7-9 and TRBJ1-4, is DTGVSQNPRHKITKRGQNVTFRCDPISEHNRLYWYRQTLGQGPEFLTYFQNEAQLEKSRLLSDRFSAERPKGSFSTLEIQRTEQGDSAMYLCASSLNSVNEKLFFGSGTQLSVL.

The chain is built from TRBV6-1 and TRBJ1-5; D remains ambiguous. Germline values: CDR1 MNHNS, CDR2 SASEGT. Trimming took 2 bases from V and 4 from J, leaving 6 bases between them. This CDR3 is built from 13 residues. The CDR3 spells CASSERLNQPQHF. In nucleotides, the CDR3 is TGTGCCAGCAGTGAACGGTTAAATCAGCCCCAGCATTTT.

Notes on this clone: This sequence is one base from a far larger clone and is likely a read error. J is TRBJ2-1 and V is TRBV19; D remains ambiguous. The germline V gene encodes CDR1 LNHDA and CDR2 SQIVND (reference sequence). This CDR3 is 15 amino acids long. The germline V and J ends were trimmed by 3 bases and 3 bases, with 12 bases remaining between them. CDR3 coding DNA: TGTGCCAGTAGTATCGGGTGGTTAAACTACAATGAGCAGTTCTTC. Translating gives CASSIGWLNYNEQFF.

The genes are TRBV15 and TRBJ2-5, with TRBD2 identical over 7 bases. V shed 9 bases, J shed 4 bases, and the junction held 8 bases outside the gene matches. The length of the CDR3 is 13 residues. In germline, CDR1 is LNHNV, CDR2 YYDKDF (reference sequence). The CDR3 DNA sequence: TGTGCCACTGGCAGCGGGATAAGAGAGACCCAGTACTTC. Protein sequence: CATGSGIRETQYF.

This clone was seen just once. The CDR3 region has the DNA TGCGCCAGCAGCTCGTATCGCTCCTACAATGAGCAGTTCTTC. As protein: CASSSYRSYNEQFF. The chain carries TRBV5-1 and TRBJ2-1; D is uncertain. Germline CDR1 SGHRS, CDR2 YFSETQ. The CDR3 is 14 amino acids. Trimming took off 3 bases at V and 0 bases at J, with 7 bases between the two ends. Full variable domain (outside the CDR3, taken from reference TRBV5-1 and TRBJ2-1): KAGVTQTPRYLIKTRGQQVTLSCSPISGHRSVSWYQQTPGQGLQFLFEYFSETQRNKGNFPGRFSGRQFSNSRSEMNVSTLELGDSALYLCASSSYRSYNEQFFGPGTRLTVL.